This TCR beta chain emerged from a study of blood T cell repertoires in COVID-19. V lost 4 bases to trimming and J lost 2 bases; unmatched junction nucleotides: 4. The CDR3 is made up of 16 amino acids. Germline loops: CDR1 SGHAT, CDR2 FQNNGV. Data came from immunoSEQ multiplex PCR; TCRdb stores just in-frame clones and leaves some out. The table has just over 80,000 clones, 81% seen once; the top ten hold approximately 44%. This chain connects TRBV11-2 to TRBJ1-5; 11 positions match TRBD1. The sequenced sample consisted of peripheral blood. The TCR comes from a man older than 75 with acute or convalescent COVID-19. The CDR3 region has the DNA TGTGCCAGCAGCTCTGGACAGGGGGCTCGCAATCAGCCCCAGCATTTT. Translated, it gives CASSSGQGARNQPQHF.